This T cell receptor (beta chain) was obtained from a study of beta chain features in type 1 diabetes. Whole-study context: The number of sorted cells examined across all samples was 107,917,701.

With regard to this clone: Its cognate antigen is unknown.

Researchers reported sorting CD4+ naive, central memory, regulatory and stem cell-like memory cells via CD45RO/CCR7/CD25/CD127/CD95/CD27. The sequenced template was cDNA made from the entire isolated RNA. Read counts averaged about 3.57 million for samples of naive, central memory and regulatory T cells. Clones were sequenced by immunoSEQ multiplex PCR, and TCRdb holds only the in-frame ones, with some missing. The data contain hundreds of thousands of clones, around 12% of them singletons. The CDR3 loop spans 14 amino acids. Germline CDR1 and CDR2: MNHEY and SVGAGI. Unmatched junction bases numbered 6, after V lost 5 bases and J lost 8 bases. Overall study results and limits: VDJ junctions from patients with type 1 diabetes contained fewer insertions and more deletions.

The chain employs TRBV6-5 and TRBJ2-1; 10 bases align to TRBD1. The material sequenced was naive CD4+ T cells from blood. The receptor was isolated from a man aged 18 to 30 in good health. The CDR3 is CASSDRTGGHEQFF. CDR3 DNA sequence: TGTGCCAGCAGTGACCGGACAGGGGGGCATGAGCAGTTCTTC.